This TCR beta chain was sequenced during a study of cytomegalovirus exposure and HLA in healthy donors. Study outcomes and limitations: Rarity characterized most TCR sequences, yet some public TCRs appeared in many donors.

PCR used 60 Vbeta primers and 13 Jbeta primers. Clones were sequenced by immunoSEQ multiplex PCR, and TCRdb holds only the in-frame ones, with some missing. This sample carries approximately 160,000 clones, around four fifths of them seen once, and the ten largest clones take 1.5% to 2%. The CDR3 is made up of 16 amino acids. The ends lost 2 bases at V and 3 bases at J; junction bases unmatched: 6. CDR1 is MNHNY and CDR2 is SVGAGI in the germline V gene (reference sequence). As regards this clone: Its antigen is undetermined.

Sequencing was done on a sample of PBMCs. The receptor's source is a woman aged 18-35 years in good health and CMV-seronegative. The chain combines TRBV6-6 with TRBJ2-7, with 11 bases fitting TRBD1. This CDR3 is CASSYPGTGGNYEQYF. CDR3 nucleotides: TGTGCCAGCAGTTACCCTGGGACAGGGGGAAACTACGAGCAGTACTTC.